Here is one TCR beta chain with its context. The data were taken from a study of blood T cell repertoires in COVID-19. Study-wide context: Whether acute or convalescent, the COVID-19 samples came from the United States, Italy and Spain. Sample material is recorded as cDNA or gDNA derived from T cells, B-cell-depleted T cells, or PBMCs.

Original methodology: For nucleated cells, counts were estimated from reference gene primer amplification. Produced via immunoSEQ multiplex PCR; TCRdb's table is partial and in-frame only. V and J calls and clone size are copied from that table; D and trimming were computed from the DNA. This repertoire shows a few hundred thousand clones, about 87% found once; its top ten account for more than 2.5%. CDR3 length equals 15 residues. J was trimmed by 9 bases and V by 1 base; bases with no gene match: 12. Germline-derived CDR1 and CDR2 are SNHLY and FYNNEI. V gene TRBV2 combines with J gene TRBJ2-7; 7 positions match TRBD1. The sample consisted of peripheral blood. The source of this sequence is a man in his fifties or sixties with acute or convalescent COVID-19. The CDR3 here is CASSEVWYRGQWQYF. The CDR3, as DNA: TGTGCCAGCAGTGAAGTATGGTACAGGGGACAGTGGCAGTACTTC.